Presented here are 9 T cell receptor beta chains from one specimen sequenced in a study of blood T cell repertoires in COVID-19. Data came from immunoSEQ multiplex PCR; TCRdb stores just in-frame clones and leaves some out. In the table there are 150,000 to 180,000 clones, 83% of which are singletons. Sequencing was carried out using peripheral blood. The receptors originated from a woman in her sixties with COVID-19, enrolled during active disease.

The chain links TRBV6-2 or TRBV6-3 to TRBJ1-1; D remains unclear. Trimming left V 5 bases short and J 8 bases short, with 12 bases between. Looked up from germline, CDR1 is MNHEY and CDR2 is SVGEGT. This CDR3 is built from 12 residues. In nucleotides, the CDR3 is TGTGCCAGCAGTACTTTACTGAGGGAAGCTTTCTTT. Translation gives CASSTLLREAFF.

The chain recombines TRBV19 with TRBJ1-2; D call uncertain. The CDR3 covers 14 residues. Germline V lookup: CDR1 LNHDA, CDR2 SQIVND (reference sequence). Trimming removed 2 bases from V and 4 bases from J, with 11 bases in between. CDR3 DNA sequence: TGTGCCAGTAGTATAACAACTACAAGCTATGGCTACACCTTC. Protein product: CASSITTTSYGYTF.

V gene TRBV7-6 combines with J gene TRBJ2-1; D may be TRBD2 (5 bases). Germline V CDR1 and CDR2: SGHVS, FNYEAQ. The CDR3 extends over 15 amino acids. Trimming left V 0 bases short and J 2 bases short, with 8 bases between. The CDR3 reads CASSLAGSAYNEQFF. Written as DNA, the CDR3 is TGTGCCAGCAGCTTAGCAGGTAGCGCCTACAATGAGCAGTTCTTC.

The chain employs TRBV18 and TRBJ2-7; TRBD1 matches at 11 bases. Germline V gene data show CDR1 as KGHSH and CDR2 as LQKENI. The CDR3 contains 13 residues. Unmatched junction bases numbered 1, after V lost 5 bases and J lost 4 bases. In DNA, the CDR3 is TGTGCCAGCTCAGGGACAGGGGGGTACGAGCAGTACTTC. Its translation is CASSGTGGYEQYF.

For this clone: The missing conserved phenylalanine or tryptophan at the end of this CDR3 makes a read error likely. The rearrangement uses TRBV29-1 and TRBJ1-1, with TRBD1 as a possible D gene (6 bases). This CDR3 comprises 14 residues. From germline, CDR1 is SQVTM and CDR2 ANQGSEA. V dropped 1 base and J dropped 4 bases, with 13 bases sitting between them. The CDR3, as DNA: TGCAGCGTTGAAGGTACGGAAGGGGGCACTGAAGCTTTCCTT. Protein: CSVEGTEGGTEAFL.

The chain has TRBV6-5 and TRBJ1-2, with 7 positions matching TRBD1. There are 14 residues in the CDR3. V lost 6 bases, J lost 8 bases, and 12 bases stayed unmatched. Germline V gene data show CDR1 as MNHEY and CDR2 as SVGAGI. Here the CDR3 reads CASRPLRDSGGYTF. The CDR3 nucleotides are TGTGCCAGCAGACCCCTCCGGGACAGCGGAGGCTACACCTTC.

The CDR3 DNA reads as TGTGCCAGCAGTTACTCCGCAGGCAATGAGCAGTTCTTC. Encoded protein: CASSYSAGNEQFF. The chain has TRBV6-5 and TRBJ2-1, with unresolved D. The CDR3 is made up of 13 amino acids. V lost 0 bases, J lost 6 bases, and 6 bases lay in between. From germline, CDR1 is MNHEY and CDR2 SVGAGI.

This clone has a handful of counts. The genes are TRBV29-1 and TRBJ1-1; 7 bases are shared with TRBD1. Germline V gene data show CDR1 as SQVTM and CDR2 as ANQGSEA. V dropped 4 bases and J dropped 7; count of bases not matched to a gene: 6. The CDR3 extends over 12 amino acids. CDR3 residues: CSVGTTGSEAFF. CDR3 coding DNA: TGCAGCGTTGGAACGACAGGGAGTGAAGCTTTCTTT. Full variable domain (outside the CDR3, taken from reference TRBV29-1 and TRBJ1-1): SAVISQKPSRDICQRGTSLTIQCQVDSQVTMMFWYRQQPGQSLTLIATANQGSEATYESGFVIDKFPISRPNLTFSTLTVSNMSPEDSSIYLCSVGTTGSEAFFGQGTRLTVV.

V and J are TRBV11-2 and TRBJ1-1; D is possibly TRBD1 (6 bases). The germline V and J ends were trimmed by 2 bases and 1 base, with 11 bases remaining between them. The CDR3 length is 15 residues. Germline V gives CDR1 SGHAT, CDR2 FQNNGV. The CDR3 sequence is CASSLNRVENTEAFF. DNA for the CDR3: TGTGCCAGCAGCTTAAACAGGGTTGAGAACACTGAAGCTTTCTTT.